This TCR beta chain emerged from a study of CD8 T cells in Susac syndrome. Study results and limitations: That the number of individuals in its TCR sequencing and HLA analysis was relatively small was acknowledged by the study.

With random hexamers, 0.5 to 1 ug RNA was reverse transcribed. In TCRdb, the immunoSEQ multiplex PCR reads were re-called with MiXCR into one record per CDR3 protein. The sample consists of approximately 270,000 distinct CDR3 sequences, 80% to 95% of them appearing once. Germline V gives CDR1 DFQATT, CDR2 SNEGSKA (reference sequence). The CDR3 runs to 15 residues. Deletions cut 2 bases from V and 0 bases from J, with 8 bases between. As to this clonotype: The antigen is unknown.

The sequenced sample consisted of CD4+ T cells from PBMCs. This receptor was taken from a human donor with multiple sclerosis. The gene calls are TRBV20-1 and TRBJ2-6; TRBD1 is a possible D gene (5 bases). The CDR3 here is CSARNRLSGANVLTF. The CDR3 DNA follows: TGCAGTGCTAGAAACAGGCTCTCTGGGGCCAACGTCCTGACTTTC.